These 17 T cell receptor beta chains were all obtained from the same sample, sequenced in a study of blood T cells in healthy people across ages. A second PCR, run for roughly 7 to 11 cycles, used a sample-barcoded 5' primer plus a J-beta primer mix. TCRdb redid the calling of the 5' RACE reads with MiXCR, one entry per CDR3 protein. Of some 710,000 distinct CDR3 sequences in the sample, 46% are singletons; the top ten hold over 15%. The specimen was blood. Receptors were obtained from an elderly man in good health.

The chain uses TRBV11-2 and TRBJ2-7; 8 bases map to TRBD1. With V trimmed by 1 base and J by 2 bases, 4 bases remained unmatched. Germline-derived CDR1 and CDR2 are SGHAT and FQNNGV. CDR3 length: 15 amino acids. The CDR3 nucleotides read TGTGCCAGCAGCTTAGGGGGACAGGATGCCTACGAGCAGTACTTC. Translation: CASSLGGQDAYEQYF.

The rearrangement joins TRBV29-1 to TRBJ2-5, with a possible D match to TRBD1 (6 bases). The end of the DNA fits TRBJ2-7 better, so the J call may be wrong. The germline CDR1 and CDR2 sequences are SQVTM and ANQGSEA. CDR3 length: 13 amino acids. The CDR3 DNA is TGCAGCGTAGCAGAGGGGGTTTTACGCGAGCAGTACTTC. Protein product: CSVAEGVLREQYF.

Here the CDR3 DNA reads TGCAGCGTTAGGATGCGACAGGGTATCTACGAGCAGTACTTC. Its translation is CSVRMRQGIYEQYF. The V call is TRBV29-1, the J call TRBJ2-5, with 7 bases aligning to TRBD1. The DNA end is more similar to TRBJ2-7, so the J call may be wrong. CDR3 length: 14 amino acids. Looked up from germline, CDR1 is SQVTM and CDR2 is ANQGSEA.

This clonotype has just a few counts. The CDR3 region is CAISDGVEETQYF. In nucleotides, the CDR3 is TGTGCCATCAGTGACGGGGTCGAGGAGACCCAGTACTTC. The chain couples TRBV10-3 to TRBJ2-5; TRBD2 is a possible D gene (5 bases). The CDR3 covers 13 residues. CDR1 and CDR2 from the germline V gene are ENHRY and SYGVKD. V gave up 3 bases and J gave up 5 bases, with 10 bases separating them.

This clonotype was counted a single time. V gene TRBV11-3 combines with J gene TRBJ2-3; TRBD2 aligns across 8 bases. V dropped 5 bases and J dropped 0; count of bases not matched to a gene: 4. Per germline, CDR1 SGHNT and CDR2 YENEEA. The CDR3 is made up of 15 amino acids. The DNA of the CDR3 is TGTGCCAGCAGCCGGGGGGGGATTAGCACAGATACGCAGTATTTT. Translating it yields CASSRGGISTDTQYF.

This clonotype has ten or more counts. Here the CDR3 DNA reads TGCAGTGCTAGAGGACAGGGGGCACTCGAGCAGTACTTC. Its protein is CSARGQGALEQYF. The V call is TRBV20-1, the J call TRBJ2-7; TRBD1 matches 10 bases. Per the germline V gene, CDR1 is DFQATT and CDR2 is SNEGSKA (reference sequence). The CDR3 covers 13 residues. J was trimmed by 6 bases and V by 1 base; bases with no gene match: 3.

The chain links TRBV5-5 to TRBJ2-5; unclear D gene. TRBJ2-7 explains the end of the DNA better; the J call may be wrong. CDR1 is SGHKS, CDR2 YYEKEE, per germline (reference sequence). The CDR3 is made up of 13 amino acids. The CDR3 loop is CASKPNWDYEQYF. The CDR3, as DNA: TGTGCCAGCAAACCGAATTGGGACTACGAGCAGTACTTC.

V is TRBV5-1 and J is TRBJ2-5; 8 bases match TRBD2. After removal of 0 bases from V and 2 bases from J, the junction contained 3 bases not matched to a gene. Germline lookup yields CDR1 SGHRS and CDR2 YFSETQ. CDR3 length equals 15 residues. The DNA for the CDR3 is TGCGCCAGCAGCTTGGGCGGGAGGCGTCAAGAGACCCAGTACTTC. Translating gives CASSLGGRRQETQYF.

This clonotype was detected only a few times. This CDR3 reads CASSGTGASGSAQFF. The CDR3 coding sequence is TGTGCCAGCAGCGGAACCGGGGCTAGCGGTTCGGCGCAGTTCTTC. The chain couples TRBV5-5 to TRBJ2-1; 7 bases align to TRBD2. CDR1 is SGHKS and CDR2 is YYEKEE in the germline V gene (reference sequence). The CDR3 runs to 15 residues. J was trimmed by 12 bases and V by 4 bases; bases with no gene match: 16.

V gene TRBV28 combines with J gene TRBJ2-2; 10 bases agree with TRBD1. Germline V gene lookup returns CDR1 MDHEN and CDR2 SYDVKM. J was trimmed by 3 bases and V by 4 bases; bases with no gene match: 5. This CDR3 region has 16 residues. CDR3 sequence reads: CASSSRTGGDTGELFF. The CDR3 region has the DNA TGTGCCAGCAGTTCCCGGACAGGGGGGGACACCGGGGAGCTGTTTTTT.

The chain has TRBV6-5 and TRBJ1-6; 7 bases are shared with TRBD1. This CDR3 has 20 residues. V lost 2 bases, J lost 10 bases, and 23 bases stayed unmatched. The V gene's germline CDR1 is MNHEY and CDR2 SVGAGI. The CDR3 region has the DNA TGTGCCAGCAGTTACACCAAAAACAGGGGACGTTCGGAGAGGGGGTCACCCCTCCACTTT. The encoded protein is CASSYTKNRGRSERGSPLHF.

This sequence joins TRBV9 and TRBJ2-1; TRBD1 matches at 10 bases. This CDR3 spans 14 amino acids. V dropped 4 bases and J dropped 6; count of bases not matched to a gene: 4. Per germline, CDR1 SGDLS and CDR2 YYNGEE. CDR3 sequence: CASSFRTGGNEQFF. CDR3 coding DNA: TGTGCCAGCAGCTTCAGGACAGGGGGCAATGAGCAGTTCTTC.

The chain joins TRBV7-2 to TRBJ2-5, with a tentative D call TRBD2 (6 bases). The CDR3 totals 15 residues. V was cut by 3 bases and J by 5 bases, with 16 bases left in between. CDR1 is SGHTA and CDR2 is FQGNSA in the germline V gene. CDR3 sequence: CASSFQTGEGETQYF. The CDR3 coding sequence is TGTGCCAGCAGCTTTCAGACGGGAGAAGGGGAGACCCAGTACTTC.

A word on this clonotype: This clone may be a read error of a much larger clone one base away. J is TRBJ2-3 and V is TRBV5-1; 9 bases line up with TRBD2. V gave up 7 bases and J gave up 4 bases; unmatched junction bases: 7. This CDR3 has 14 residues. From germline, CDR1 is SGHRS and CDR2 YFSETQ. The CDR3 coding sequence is TGCGCCAGCTGCCGGGGACTAGCAGCAGATACGCAGTATTTT. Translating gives CASCRGLAADTQYF.

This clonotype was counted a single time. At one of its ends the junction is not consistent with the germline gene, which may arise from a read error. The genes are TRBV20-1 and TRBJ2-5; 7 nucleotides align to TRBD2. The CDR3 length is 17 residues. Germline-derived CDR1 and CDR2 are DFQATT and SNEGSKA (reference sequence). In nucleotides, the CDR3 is TGCAGTGCTAGAGATATACGAACTAGCGAGCACCAGGAGACCCAGTACTTC. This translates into CSARDIRTSEHQETQYF.

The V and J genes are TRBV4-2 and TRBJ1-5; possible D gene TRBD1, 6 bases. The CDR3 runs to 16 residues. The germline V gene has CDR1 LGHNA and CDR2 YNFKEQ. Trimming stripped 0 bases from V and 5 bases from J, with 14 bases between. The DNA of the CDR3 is TGTGCCAGCAGCCAAGATGGGGGGGCGCTGGATCAGCCCCAGCATTTT. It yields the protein CASSQDGGALDQPQHF.

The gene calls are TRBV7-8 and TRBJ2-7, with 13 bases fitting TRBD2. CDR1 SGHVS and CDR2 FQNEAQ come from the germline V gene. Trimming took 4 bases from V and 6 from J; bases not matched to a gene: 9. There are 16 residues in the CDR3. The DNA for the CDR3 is TGTGCCAGCAGCTCTCAAGGACTAGCGGGAGATTCCGAGCAGTACTTC. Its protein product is CASSSQGLAGDSEQYF.